These 8 T cell receptor delta chains were sequenced from one sample in a study of gamma-delta T cells after stem cell transplantation. TCRdb reanalysed the RT-PCR reads with CATT. Of approximately 3,000 delta-chain clones in the sample, 5% were seen once. The specimen sequenced was gamma-delta T cells. The origin of the receptors is a human donor. It is not recorded whose cells these are; they may come from a transplant donor.

This clone is termed medium-sized. This sequence joins TRDV2 and TRDJ1, with 11 bases that match TRDD3. The CDR3 loop spans 18 amino acids. The germline V gene encodes CDR1 GEAIGNYY and CDR2 EKD. V dropped 4 bases and J dropped 4; count of bases not matched to a gene: 16. The CDR3 DNA reads as TGTGCCTGTGATATACTGGGGGATAGTGGGCTAAATGACGATAAACTCATCTTT. Protein: CACDILGDSGLNDDKLIF.

This clone was observed a few times. The amino acid sequence in TCRdb belongs to a much larger clone and departs from this DNA's translation at residue 7, likely a sequencing read error; the sequence shown is translated from the DNA. The V gene is TRDV2, the J gene TRDJ1, with 13 bases lining up with TRDD3. CDR1 GEAIGNYY and CDR2 EKD come from the germline V gene. This CDR3 is 18 amino acids long. The J segment lost 0 bases and the V segment lost 0 bases, leaving 6 bases of the junction unmatched. This CDR3 is CACDTVPTGGYDTDKLIF. The CDR3 DNA reads as TGTGCCTGTGACACCGTTCCGACTGGGGGATACGACACCGATAAACTCATCTTT.

CDR3 in amino acids: CACDLLGDTQNTDKLIF. The CDR3 coding sequence is TGTGCCTGTGACCTACTGGGGGATACCCAAAACACCGATAAACTCATCTTT. The rearrangement links TRDV2 to TRDJ1; 12 bases agree with TRDD3. The ends lost 3 bases at V and 0 bases at J; junction bases unmatched: 7. CDR1 is GEAIGNYY and CDR2 is EKD in the germline V gene. The CDR3 is 17 residues long.

This rearrangement joins TRDV2 to TRDJ1; 10 nucleotides line up with TRDD3. CDR1 is GEAIGNYY, CDR2 EKD, per germline. The V segment lost 6 bases and the J segment 0 bases; nucleotides outside the gene matches: 15. The CDR3 covers 18 residues. The CDR3: CACLLLGDPFPYTDKLIF. In nucleotides, the CDR3 is TGTGCCTGTCTTCTACTGGGGGATCCGTTCCCGTACACCGATAAACTCATCTTT.

This clone was seen repeatedly, ten times or more. This sequence is one base from a far larger clone and is likely a read error. Other DNA sequences in the sample encode the same CDR3. The chain joins TRDV2 to TRDJ1; 8 nucleotides agree with TRDD3. The CDR3 is made up of 13 amino acids. Germline V gives CDR1 GEAIGNYY, CDR2 EKD. The V segment lost 0 bases and the J segment 8 bases; nucleotides outside the gene matches: 4. CDR3: CACDTWGIDKLIF. In DNA form, the CDR3 reads TGTGCCTGTGACACCTGGGGGATCGACAAACTCATCTTT.

The sample holds a few counts of this clone. TCRdb records a much larger clone's protein for this DNA, with a difference at residue 9 that likely arises from a read error; the protein given is the translation of the DNA. V gene TRDV2 combines with J gene TRDJ1; 10 bases are shared with TRDD3. Germline CDR1 is GEAIGNYY and CDR2 is EKD. The trim removed 0 bases at V and 4 bases at J, leaving 13 bases unmatched. The CDR3 contains 18 residues. CDR3 in DNA: TGTGCCTGTGACACCGTTGAGGTCATGGGGGATACTCACGATAAACTCATCTTT. It codes for CACDTVEVMGDTHDKLIF.

Turning to this clone: Translating this DNA gives a protein that differs at residue 5 from the TCRdb one, which belongs to a much larger clone; a read error is likely, and the protein shown is this translation. The genes are TRDV2 and TRDJ1, with 8 bases matching TRDD3. The CDR3 extends over 14 amino acids. Trimming took 3 bases from V and 11 from J; bases not matched to a gene: 13. Germline CDR1 is GEAIGNYY and CDR2 is EKD. The CDR3 coding sequence is TGTGCCTGTGACGCCCTAACTGGGGGGACCATTCTCATCTTT. As protein: CACDALTGGTILIF.

This clone has a handful of counts. A far larger clone is just one base off, so this is likely a read error. This sample also contains other DNA sequences that code for the same CDR3. The gene calls are TRDV2 and TRDJ1; 7 bases line up with TRDD3. This CDR3 is 15 amino acids long. Germline assignment: CDR1 GEAIGNYY and CDR2 EKD. V lost 6 bases and J lost 4; bases outside the gene matches: 13. The CDR3 loop is CACLLLGDKGDKLIF. CDR3 in DNA: TGTGCCTGTCTTCTACTAGGGGATAAGGGCGATAAACTCATCTTT.